A selection of T cell receptor beta chains follows, all from one sample in a study of molecular identifiers for immune sequencing clone quantification. TCRdb independently ran MiXCR on the PCR reads; one entry per CDR3 protein. The repertoire holds about 510,000 distinct CDR3 sequences, with over 20% as singletons. Sequenced input: naive CD8+ T cells from blood, with Jurkat cell RNA spiked in. The receptors here all came from a human donor in good health. Some libraries in this study had Jurkat cell RNA spiked in. The CDR3 runs from the conserved cysteine through the conserved F or W. The D gene is left open where the match is weak.

v_gene	d_gene	len	j_gene	CDR3aa
TRBV3-2	.	14	TRBJ2-7	CASSQDDLGYEQYF
TRBV20-1	.	14	TRBJ2-5	CSASTQENQETQYF
TRBV5-4	.	15	TRBJ2-2	CASSKDSPHTGELFF
TRBV19	TRBD1	16	TRBJ1-5	CASSAEVRQGFQPQHF
TRBV20-1	.	14	TRBJ2-1	CSVTDPSFYNEQFF
TRBV5-1	.	13	TRBJ1-1	CASSLDGLGEAFF
TRBV28	.	14	TRBJ2-2	CASSPGTQTGELFF
TRBV4-1	TRBD1	12	TRBJ2-3	CASRGTEDTQYF
TRBV9	TRBD1	12	TRBJ1-2	CASSGDSIGYTF
TRBV30	.	12	TRBJ1-2	CAWRGPYYGYTF
TRBV28	.	13	TRBJ1-5	CASSLRGLQPQHF
TRBV27	.	14	TRBJ1-2	CASSFWGTNYGYTF
TRBV20-1	.	16	TRBJ2-2	CSARSRDRLLNGELFF
TRBV6-5	.	14	TRBJ2-5	CASSYRESKETQYF
TRBV5-1	TRBD1	12	TRBJ2-7	CASSLQDREQYF
TRBV2	.	14	TRBJ1-1	CASSEARLNTEAFF
TRBV6-6	TRBD1	15	TRBJ1-1	CASSLTGEMNTEAFF
TRBV20-1	.	13	TRBJ2-7	CSARGGAAYEQYF
TRBV28	.	13	TRBJ2-7	CASSPRVAHEQHF
TRBV19	.	16	TRBJ1-5	CASSIGQIPSNQPQHF
TRBV7-2	TRBD2	16	TRBJ2-3	CASSPARTRTSDTQYF
TRBV4-3	.	15	TRBJ1-2	CASSQVRDSNYGYTF